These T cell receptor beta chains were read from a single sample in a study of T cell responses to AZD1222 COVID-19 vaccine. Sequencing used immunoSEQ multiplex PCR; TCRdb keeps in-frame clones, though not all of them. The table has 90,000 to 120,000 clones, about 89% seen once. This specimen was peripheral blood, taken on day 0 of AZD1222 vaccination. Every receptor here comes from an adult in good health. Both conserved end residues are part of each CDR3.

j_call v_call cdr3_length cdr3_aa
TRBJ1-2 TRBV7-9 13 CASSPDGLGGYTF
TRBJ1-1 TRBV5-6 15 CASSLATTENTEAFF
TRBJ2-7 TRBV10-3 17 CAISEVNSGGPPWEQYF
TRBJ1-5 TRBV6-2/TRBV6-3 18 CASSYSVRGKNSNQPQHF
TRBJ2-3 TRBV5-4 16 CASSVGAGMATDTQYF
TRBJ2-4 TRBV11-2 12 CASSSAENIQYF
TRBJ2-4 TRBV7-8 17 CASSPLGGDLAKNIQYF
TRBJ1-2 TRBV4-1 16 CASSLRTGGTSDGYTF
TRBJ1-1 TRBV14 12 CASSPGNTEAFF
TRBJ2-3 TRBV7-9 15 CASSPLFGPPDTQYF
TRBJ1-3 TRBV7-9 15 CASSLATGGRNTIYF
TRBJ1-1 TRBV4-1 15 CASSQGTDRNTEAFF
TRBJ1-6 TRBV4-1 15 CASSQVRGPNSPLHF
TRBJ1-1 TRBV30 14 CAWRLRGKNTEAFF
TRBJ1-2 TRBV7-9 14 CASSLPGQGSGYTF
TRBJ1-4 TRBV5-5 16 CASRPRDRNFVEKLFF
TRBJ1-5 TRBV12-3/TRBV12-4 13 CATSDRVNQPQHF
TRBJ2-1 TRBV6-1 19 CASSEAGGGGASSYNEQFF
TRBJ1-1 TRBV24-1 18 CATSAPPGQGDLNTEAFF
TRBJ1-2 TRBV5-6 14 CASSLGQGALGYTF
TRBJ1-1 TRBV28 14 CASNRPSKGTEAFF
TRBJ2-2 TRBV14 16 CASSQGVRMNTGELFF
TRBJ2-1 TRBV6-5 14 CASSGGGGHNEQFF
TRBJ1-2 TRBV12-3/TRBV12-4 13 CASAPGQGHEYTF
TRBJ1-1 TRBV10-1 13 CASSENPTTEAFF
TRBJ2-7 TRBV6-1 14 CASSEARLVGEQYF
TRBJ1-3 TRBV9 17 CASSPNPGLFSGNTIYF
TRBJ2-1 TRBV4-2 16 CASSQDYGAGYNEQFF
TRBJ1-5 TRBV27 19 CASSTLSTNRTGWNQPQHF
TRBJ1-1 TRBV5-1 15 CASSTAGPPHTEAFF
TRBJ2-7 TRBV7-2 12 CASSPGGYEQYF
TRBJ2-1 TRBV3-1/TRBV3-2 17 CASSQSHRASTGNEQFF
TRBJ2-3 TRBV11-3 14 CASSLGQGADTQYF
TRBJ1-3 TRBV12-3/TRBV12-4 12 CASSGEGNTIYF
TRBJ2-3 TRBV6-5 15 CASSYANYRGGTQYF
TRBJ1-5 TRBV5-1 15 CASSLAGRDNQPQHF
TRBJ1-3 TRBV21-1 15 CASSKRGTPRNTIYF
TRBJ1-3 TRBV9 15 CASSVTGASGNTIYF
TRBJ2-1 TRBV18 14 CASSRSGGDNEQFF
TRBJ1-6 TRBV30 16 CAWSITRGGRRSPLHF
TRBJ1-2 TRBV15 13 CATSMGQIYGYTF